This is a list of T cell receptor beta chains from one sample in a study of early T cells in non-severe SARS-CoV-2 infection. From the 5' RACE reads, TCRdb called clonotypes with MiXCR, one entry per CDR3 protein. The data show 99,000 or so distinct CDR3 sequences, around a sixth seen once. The sequencing input was whole blood. The receptors stem from an adult who was a healthcare worker with PCR-confirmed SARS-CoV-2 infection or an uninfected control (not recorded which). Each CDR3 is given with its conserved first and last residue. D genes are given only for firm matches. The listing skips clone size in some rows; elsewhere it reads once, few, many or a size class.

TRBV9,many,.,TRBJ2-5,TGTGCCAGCAGCGTGACCGGCGGAGGCGAGACCCAGTACTTC,CASSVTGGGETQYF
TRBV3-1,.,TRBD2,TRBJ2-1,TGTGCCAGCAGCCATAGCGGGGGTGACAATGAGCAGTTCTTC,CASSHSGGDNEQFF
TRBV18,few,.,TRBJ1-6,TGTGCCAGCTCACCGGAGCCCCGGGGGGATTCACCCCTCCACTTT,CASSPEPRGDSPLHF
TRBV19,.,TRBD2,TRBJ2-3,TGTGCCAGTAGAGATCGGACTAGCGTGGATACGCAGTATTTT,CASRDRTSVDTQYF
TRBV27,few,.,TRBJ2-6,TGTGCCAGCAGTCCAAGGGGGACCGGGGCCAACGTCCTGACTTTC,CASSPRGTGANVLTF
TRBV7-8,few,.,TRBJ1-2,TGTGCCAGCAGCTTAGTTGGGCTCAGCGATGGCTACACCTTC,CASSLVGLSDGYTF
TRBV6-5,.,.,TRBJ2-1,TGTGCCAGCAGTTATGAGGGAGGAGGGGCCCACAATGAGCAGTTCTTC,CASSYEGGGAHNEQFF
TRBV4-3,many,TRBD2,TRBJ2-1,TGCGCCAGCAGCCAAGAGACTAGCAGAAGCGATGAGCAGTTCTTC,CASSQETSRSDEQFF
TRBV29-1,.,TRBD2,TRBJ2-1,TGCAGCGTTGGGACTAGCGGGTACAATGAGCAGTTCTTC,CSVGTSGYNEQFF
TRBV7-2,few,TRBD1,TRBJ1-2,TGTGCCAGCAGCTTAGTATTAGGGGGCATATCTGGCTACACCTTC,CASSLVLGGISGYTF
TRBV5-1,.,TRBD1,TRBJ2-4,TGCGCCAGCACGGCAGGGGGAGCCAAAAACATTCAGTACTTC,CASTAGGAKNIQYF
TRBV24-1,many,.,TRBJ2-7,TGTGCCACCCCCGACAGCACCTACGAGCAGTACTTC,CATPDSTYEQYF
TRBV28,many,.,TRBJ1-2,TGTGCCAGCACTATTAACAGGGATGGCTACACCTTC,CASTINRDGYTF
TRBV18,few,.,TRBJ1-1,TGTGCCAGCTCACCCGGACCCCTAGGACAGAGCTACACTGAAGCTTTCTTT,CASSPGPLGQSYTEAFF
TRBV20-1,few,.,TRBJ2-1,TGCAGTGCTAGGGCCCGCGCGGATCTTTACAATGAGCAGTTCTTC,CSARARADLYNEQFF
TRBV7-6,many,.,TRBJ2-5,TGTGCCAGCAGCTTAGCCCTACAAGAGACCCAGTACTTC,CASSLALQETQYF
TRBV6-5,.,.,TRBJ1-6,TGTGCCAGCAGTTACGGTCTCTCTCCCCTCCACTTT,CASSYGLSPLHF
TRBV10-3,.,.,TRBJ2-3,TGTGCCATCAGTGATAGCAAGAGCGGCACAGATACGCAGTATTTT,CAISDSKSGTDTQYF
TRBV2,.,TRBD2,TRBJ2-3,TGTGCCAGCATCAAGGGGAGGGGAGATACGCAGTATTTT,CASIKGRGDTQYF
TRBV7-9,.,.,TRBJ2-1,TGTGCCAGCAGCCATCTAGCTAGCTCCTACAATGAGCAGTTCTTC,CASSHLASSYNEQFF
TRBV2,.,TRBD1,TRBJ2-7,TGTGCCAGCAGTGGGGGACCCGACAGGGGCCGGCGCGAGCAGTACTTC,CASSGGPDRGRREQYF
TRBV5-1,few,TRBD1,TRBJ2-5,TGCGCCAGCAGCTTGGATGTTAGGGGGACAGGGGGCTCAAGAGAGACCCAGTACTTC,CASSLDVRGTGGSRETQYF
TRBV4-1,.,TRBD2,TRBJ2-1,TGCGCCAGCAGCCAAGACGCTAGCGGGGGTTACAATGAGCAGTTCTTC,CASSQDASGGYNEQFF
TRBV28,.,TRBD1,TRBJ2-1,TGTGCCAGCACCTCCGGGACAGGGGGCAATGAGCAGTTCTTC,CASTSGTGGNEQFF
TRBV29-1,.,TRBD1,TRBJ2-3,TGCAGCGTTGTAGGGGGCGGTGTGAGCACAGATACGCAGTATTTT,CSVVGGGVSTDTQYF
TRBV6-1,.,TRBD2,TRBJ2-4,TGTGCCAGCAGTGAAGGGACTAGCGGCAACATTCAGTACTTC,CASSEGTSGNIQYF
TRBV28,few,.,TRBJ1-5,TGTGCCAGCAGTTCCCGAGACAGACTGCCCCAGCATTTT,CASSSRDRLPQHF
TRBV12-1,.,.,TRBJ2-5,TGTGCCAGCAGAAGGCCTCCGCTGCTAGAGACCCAGTACTTC,CASRRPPLLETQYF
TRBV5-1,.,TRBD1,TRBJ2-7,TGCGCCAGCAGCTTCGACAGGGAGAGTTACGAGCAGTACTTC,CASSFDRESYEQYF
TRBV5-1,.,TRBD2,TRBJ2-5,TGCGCCAGCAGCCTGACTAGCGGGGGGCCAAGCCAAGAGACCCAGTACTTC,CASSLTSGGPSQETQYF
TRBV11-3,.,TRBD1,TRBJ1-1,TGTGCCAGCAGCGGAACAGGGGATGAAGCTTTCTTT,CASSGTGDEAFF
TRBV6-1,few,.,TRBJ2-3,TGTGCCAGCAGTCCGGGAGCAGATACGCAGTATTTT,CASSPGADTQYF
TRBV6-5,.,.,TRBJ2-7,TGTGCCAGCAGTTACCCCGCCCGAGGGGACGAGCAGTACTTC,CASSYPARGDEQYF
TRBV9,many,.,TRBJ2-2,TGTGCCAGCAGCGTAGATCCCAGCGCCGGGGAGCTGTTTTTT,CASSVDPSAGELFF
TRBV5-6,.,.,TRBJ2-1,TGTGCCAGCAGCGAGGCGTTTAGCTCCTACAATGAGCAGTTCTTC,CASSEAFSSYNEQFF
TRBV7-9,many,.,TRBJ2-7,TGTGCCAGCAGCCGGGGGGCGACAGGGATCGAGCAGTACTTC,CASSRGATGIEQYF
TRBV3-1,.,.,TRBJ1-2,TGTGCCAGCAGCCAAGTGAGGGGAGGCTATGGCTACACCTTC,CASSQVRGGYGYTF
TRBV20-1,.,.,TRBJ1-6,TGCAGTGCGCGGAGGGCAGAAAGCTCCTATAATTCACCCCTCCACTTT,CSARRAESSYNSPLHF
TRBV6-2/TRBV6-3,.,.,TRBJ2-1,TGTGCCAGCGCAGCCTTCCCCCCGGTATGGGTTAGCTCCTACAATGAGCAGTTCTTC,CASAAFPPVWVSSYNEQFF
TRBV28,once,TRBD1,TRBJ1-2,TGTGCCAGCAGGGGGGACAGCACCTATGGCTACACCTTC,CASRGDSTYGYTF
TRBV14,.,.,TRBJ2-7,TGTGCCAGCACCCAGGGATCCCTACTGGAGCAGTACTTC,CASTQGSLLEQYF
TRBV7-9,.,TRBD1,TRBJ2-7,TGTGCCAGCAGCTCCTCAGGGGGTACCTCCTACGAGCAGTACTTC,CASSSSGGTSYEQYF
TRBV19,.,.,TRBJ2-2,TGTGCTAGTAGGGCTTGGGGCAGGAACACCGGGGAGCTGTTTTTT,CASRAWGRNTGELFF
TRBV9,few,.,TRBJ2-7,TGTGCCAGCAGCCCCGCAGGGACCCCTTCCTACGAGCAGTACTTC,CASSPAGTPSYEQYF
TRBV20-1,.,TRBD2,TRBJ2-1,TGCAGTGCTAGTAGCGGGGGGGCCACCTACAATGAGCAGTTCTTC,CSASSGGATYNEQFF
TRBV14,.,.,TRBJ2-7,TGTGCCAGCAGCCACGGAGGAGGACGTCGGTACGAGCAGTACTTC,CASSHGGGRRYEQYF
TRBV5-1,.,TRBD1,TRBJ2-7,TGCGCCAGCAGGATCGGGACAGGGGACGAGCAGTACTTC,CASRIGTGDEQYF